This T cell receptor beta chain originates from a study of Ad26.COV2.S vaccination and SARS-CoV-2 variants. Study-wide points: TCR breadth and depth estimates may have understated total T cell responses.

Generated by immunoSEQ multiplex PCR, the TCRdb table keeps only in-frame clones and is missing some. The sample shows over 400,000 clones, approximately 92% of them seen only once. Treatment noted: some 20 received Ad26.COV2.S at low or high dose, single or two shots; roughly five received placebo; per-sample allocation not given. On day 63 after the first injection, vaccine and placebo recipients gave samples. An Ad26 vector carrying the Wuhan-strain SARS-CoV-2 spike served as the vaccine. Germline CDR1 is KGHSH and CDR2 is LQKENI. The CDR3 runs to 14 residues. The junction had 4 bases not matched to a gene; V was cut back by 3 bases and J by 3 bases. Turning to this clone: Its antigen is as yet unknown.

This clonotype originated in a person aged 18-60 years who received the Ad26.COV2.S COVID-19 vaccine or a placebo. The material was peripheral blood, obtained in a trial of Ad26.COV2.S vaccine versus placebo. The rearrangement joins TRBV18 to TRBJ2-5, with 7 bases fitting TRBD2. The CDR3 region is CASSPTGGKETQYF. CDR3 coding DNA: TGTGCCAGCTCACCTACGGGAGGAAAAGAGACCCAGTACTTC.